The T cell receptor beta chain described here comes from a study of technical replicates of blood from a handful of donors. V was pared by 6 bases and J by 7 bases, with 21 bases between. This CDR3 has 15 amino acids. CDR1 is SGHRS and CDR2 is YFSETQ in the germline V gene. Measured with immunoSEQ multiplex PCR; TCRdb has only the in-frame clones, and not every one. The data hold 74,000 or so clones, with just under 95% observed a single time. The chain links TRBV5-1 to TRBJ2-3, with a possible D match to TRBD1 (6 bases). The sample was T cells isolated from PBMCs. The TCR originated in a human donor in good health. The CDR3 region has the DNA TGCGCCAGCATCCAACTCCAGGACAGACCCAATACGCAGTATTTT. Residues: CASIQLQDRPNTQYF.